A selection of T cell receptor beta chains follows, all from one sample in a study of CD4+ T cells in melanoma. Profiled with immunoSEQ multiplex PCR; TCRdb holds only in-frame clones, not every one. The sample gives about 14,000 clones, around 70% of which show up once; approximately 10% is in the top ten. The sample was cells from a culture (not recorded whether cultured in vitro). These receptors were collected from a human donor with melanoma. CDR3s leave out the opening cysteine and the closing phenylalanine or tryptophan. The listing skips clone size in some rows; elsewhere it reads once, few, many or a size class.

>TRBJ1-2|TRBV27|.
ASSRQGRANYGYT
>TRBJ2-5|TRBV19|.
ASSSLGETQY
>TRBJ1-6|TRBV14|few
ASSQGHLLHNSPLH
>TRBJ1-6|TRBV2|.
ASSVVSSYNSPLH
>TRBJ2-6|TRBV7-3|.
ASSPKGGRDRTGANVLT
>TRBJ2-3|TRBV7-9|once
ASSFDSPSTDTQY
>TRBJ1-1|TRBV6-6|once
ASSDREMGAF
>TRBJ1-2|TRBV19|.
ASSNEVARDYGYT
>TRBJ1-2|TRBV2|.
ASSNRRGLEGYT
>TRBJ2-5|TRBV30|.
AWGSRLGVQTQY
>TRBJ1-5|TRBV6-5|.
ASRSGSGQPQH
>TRBJ1-2|TRBV29-1|.
SVEEKWANYGYT
>TRBJ2-1|TRBV7-6|.
ASTLRRGQNEQF
>TRBJ2-1|TRBV29-1|.
SVEKYNEQF
>TRBJ1-1|TRBV30|few
AWSAGAGLNTEAF
>TRBJ2-3|TRBV18|.
ASSPTLTDTQY
>TRBJ1-1|TRBV18|.
ASSQGQGTEAF
>TRBJ1-3|TRBV27|medium-sized
ASSLSGTGTGNTIY
>TRBJ1-2|TRBV29-1|.
SVQGAAGYT
>TRBJ2-5|TRBV27|.
ASSSLGSKETQY
>TRBJ2-2|TRBV7-2|.
ASSSKASGTQGSTGELF
>TRBJ1-6|TRBV27|.
ASSLSSSYNSPLH
>TRBJ2-7|TRBV18|.
ASSPTTGVLSYEQY
>TRBJ1-1|TRBV10-1|.
ASSESRTRAEAF
>TRBJ1-2|TRBV29-1|.
SVVTGGDNYGYT
>TRBJ2-1|TRBV28|.
ASRGESYNEQF
>TRBJ2-3|TRBV6-5|.
ASSYWRGARDTQY
>TRBJ2-4|TRBV11-2|.
ASSRGGDIQY
>TRBJ1-5|TRBV9|.
ASSVGIAREPQH
>TRBJ2-3|TRBV7-2|.
ASSLRRGGTTDTQY
>TRBJ1-1|TRBV6-4|once
ASSWGWTEAF
>TRBJ1-6|TRBV7-7|.
ASSLQPNSPLH
>TRBJ2-3|TRBV2|.
ASGALGNTQY
>TRBJ1-2|TRBV5-8|.
ASSLGWRPHDGYT
>TRBJ1-1|TRBV18|.
ASSPRYTYRGAF
>TRBJ2-5|TRBV29-1|.
SAARGEETQY
>TRBJ1-1|TRBV5-5|.
ASSHLGTPNTEAF
>TRBJ2-7|TRBV5-5|.
ASSFPGPPKQY
>TRBJ2-5|TRBV6-5|once
ASRPWDSGTQY
>TRBJ1-5|TRBV6-1|.
ASSDDGYWNQPQH
>TRBJ2-7|TRBV7-9|once
ASSLENTEQY
>TRBJ1-1|TRBV7-8|.
ASREAGNTEAF
>TRBJ2-1|TRBV20-1|.
SAIHLNEQF
>TRBJ2-5|TRBV2|.
ASRQVWPETQY
>TRBJ1-4|TRBV2|few
ASTGDSEKLF
>TRBJ2-4|TRBV7-2|.
ASSPGSGWNIQY
>TRBJ2-7|TRBV11-2|medium-sized
ASSRLGQRGEQY
>TRBJ1-5|TRBV2|.
ASRRTEGPSQH
>TRBJ1-5|TRBV19|.
ASSISWAKARQPQH
>TRBJ1-2|TRBV9|.
ASSTQGGLVYGYT
>TRBJ1-4|TRBV10-2|.
ASSEGGRPSGEKLF
>TRBJ1-5|TRBV5-4|few
ASSLGSGQPQH
>TRBJ1-5|TRBV9|.
ASSADSFNQPQH
>TRBJ1-3|TRBV5-6|.
ASSFTGSGNTIY
>TRBJ1-1|TRBV7-9|.
ASTHGEGAAEAF
>TRBJ2-5|TRBV5-6|.
ASSFGQGYWKTQY
>TRBJ1-5|TRBV11-2|.
ASSKDDRRNQPQH
>TRBJ1-2|TRBV18|.
ASSPTGQGNYGYT
>TRBJ2-3|TRBV18|.
ASSPSAGYKTSTDTQY
>TRBJ2-3|TRBV29-1|.
SVARQGAPTDTQY